This T cell receptor beta chain was obtained from a study of response to subunit inactivated influenza vaccine. Study-wide results and limits: The authors suggested that few new T cells are recruited per seasonal influenza vaccination.

This CDR3 is 13 amino acids long. Deletions cut 4 bases from V and 2 bases from J, with 8 bases between. This clonotype has more than one count but fewer than ten. The antigen is unknown. MiXCR, applied by TCRdb to the RT-PCR reads, yields one record per CDR3 protein. The table records roughly 710,000 distinct CDR3 sequences, 12% to 15% of them present only once. Sequencing was performed on PBMCs from blood, taken approximately 15 days before vaccination. The gene calls are TRBV12-3 or TRBV12-4 and TRBJ1-2; D remains ambiguous. The clonotype originates from a man aged 50 to 60 who received an inactivated influenza vaccine. CDR3 amino acids: CASSSLDNYGYTF. CDR3 sequence (DNA): TGTGCCAGCAGTTCATTGGACAACTATGGCTACACCTTC.